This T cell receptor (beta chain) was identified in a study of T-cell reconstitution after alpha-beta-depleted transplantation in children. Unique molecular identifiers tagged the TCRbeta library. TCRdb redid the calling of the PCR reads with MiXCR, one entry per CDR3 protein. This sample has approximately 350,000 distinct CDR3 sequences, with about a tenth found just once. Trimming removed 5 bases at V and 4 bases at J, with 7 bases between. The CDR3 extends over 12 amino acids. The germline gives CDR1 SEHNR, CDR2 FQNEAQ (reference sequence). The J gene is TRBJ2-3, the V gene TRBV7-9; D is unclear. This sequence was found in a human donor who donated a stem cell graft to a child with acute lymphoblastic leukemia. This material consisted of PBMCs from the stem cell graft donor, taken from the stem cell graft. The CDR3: CASSETPDTQYF. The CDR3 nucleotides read TGTGCCAGCAGCGAGACCCCAGATACGCAGTATTTT.